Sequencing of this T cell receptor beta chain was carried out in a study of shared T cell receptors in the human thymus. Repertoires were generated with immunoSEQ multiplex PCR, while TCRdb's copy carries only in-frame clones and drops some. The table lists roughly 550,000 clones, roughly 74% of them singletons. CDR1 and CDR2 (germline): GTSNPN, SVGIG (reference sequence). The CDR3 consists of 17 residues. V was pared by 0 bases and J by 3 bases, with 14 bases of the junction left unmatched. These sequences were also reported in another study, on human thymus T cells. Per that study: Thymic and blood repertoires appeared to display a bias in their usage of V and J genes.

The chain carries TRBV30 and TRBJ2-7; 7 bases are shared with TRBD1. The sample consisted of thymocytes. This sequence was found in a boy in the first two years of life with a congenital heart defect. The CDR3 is CAWSVPSRGQVLYEQYF. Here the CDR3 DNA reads TGTGCCTGGAGTGTACCCTCCCGAGGACAGGTCCTCTACGAGCAGTACTTC.